This T cell receptor beta chain was retrieved from a study of T cells in Graves' hyperthyroidism and ophthalmopathy. TCR beta CDR3 regions were amplified from RNA. The HTBI primer set drove a first-round RT-PCR of the TCR CDR3. Via MiXCR, TCRdb re-called the multiplex PCR reads, giving one row per CDR3 protein. The sample has around 480,000 distinct CDR3 sequences, over 13% seen once; the top ten hold around a sixth. V lost 3 bases to trimming and J lost 5 bases, with 9 bases between them. This CDR3 comprises 13 residues. Germline loops: CDR1 KGHSH, CDR2 LQKENI. Study findings and constraints: Blood held most thyroid clonotypes expanded above 0.001 frequency.

This clonotype was seen ten or more times. Its antigen is unidentified. The definition of stable Graves' hyperthyroidism was no ophthalmopathy progression within 18 months. Hyperthyroidism had been newly diagnosed in patients aged 18 to 65, and its duration was under 2 months. Together with thyroid ultrasound, orbital computed tomography, serum thyroxine and TRAb, clinical symptoms were used for diagnoses. The sequenced sample consisted of blood. The TCR originated in a woman between 18 and 29 years old with Graves' hyperthyroidism. This chain joins TRBV18 and TRBJ2-3; no firm D call. CDR3 in amino acids: CASSPGSGDTQYF. The CDR3 nucleotides are TGTGCCAGCTCACCGGGGTCAGGAGATACGCAGTATTTT.